This paragraph reports one T cell receptor beta chain. Its target is unknown. The data are from a study of T cell responses to AZD1222 COVID-19 vaccine. Germline trimming cut 5 bases from V and 2 bases from J; bases unmatched to any gene: 4. Germline CDR1 is SGHVS and CDR2 is FQNEAQ. The CDR3 spans 15 residues. The data were produced by immunoSEQ multiplex PCR, yet TCRdb's version contains in-frame clones alone and is incomplete. The table shows about 89,000 clones, with about 90% occurring only once. Broader study findings: Spike-wide coverage was observed for vaccine-associated CD4 TCRs, with dominant responses at 160-218 and 743-854. A rise in Spike-specific TCR breadth and depth followed two AZD1222 doses.

Sample: peripheral blood, taken on day 0 of MenACWY control vaccination. The clonotype comes from an adult in good health. The V gene is TRBV7-8, the J gene TRBJ1-5, with 9 nucleotides matching TRBD1. The CDR3 DNA follows: TGTGCCAGCAGCGAAACAGGGGGCCGCAATCAGCCCCAGCATTTT. This sequence encodes CASSETGGRNQPQHF. Full variable domain (missing parts from reference TRBV7-8 and TRBJ1-5): GAGVSQSPRYKVAKRGQDVALRCDPISGHVSLFWYQQALGQGPEFLTYFQNEAQLDKSGLPSDRFFAERPEGSVSTLKIQRTQQEDSAVYLCASSETGGRNQPQHFGDGTRLSIL.